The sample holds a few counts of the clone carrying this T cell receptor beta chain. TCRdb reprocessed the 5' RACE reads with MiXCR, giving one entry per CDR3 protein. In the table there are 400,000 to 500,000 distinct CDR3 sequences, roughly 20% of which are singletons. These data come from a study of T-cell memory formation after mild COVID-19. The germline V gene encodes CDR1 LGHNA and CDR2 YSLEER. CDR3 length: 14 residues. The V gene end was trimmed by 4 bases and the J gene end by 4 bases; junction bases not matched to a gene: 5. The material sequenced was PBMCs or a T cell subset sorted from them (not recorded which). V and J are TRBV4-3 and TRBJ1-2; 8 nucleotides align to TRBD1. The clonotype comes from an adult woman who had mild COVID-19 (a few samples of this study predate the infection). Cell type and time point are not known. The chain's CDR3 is CASSRGTGLYGYTF. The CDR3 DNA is TGCGCCAGCAGCCGGGGGACAGGTCTCTATGGCTACACCTTC.